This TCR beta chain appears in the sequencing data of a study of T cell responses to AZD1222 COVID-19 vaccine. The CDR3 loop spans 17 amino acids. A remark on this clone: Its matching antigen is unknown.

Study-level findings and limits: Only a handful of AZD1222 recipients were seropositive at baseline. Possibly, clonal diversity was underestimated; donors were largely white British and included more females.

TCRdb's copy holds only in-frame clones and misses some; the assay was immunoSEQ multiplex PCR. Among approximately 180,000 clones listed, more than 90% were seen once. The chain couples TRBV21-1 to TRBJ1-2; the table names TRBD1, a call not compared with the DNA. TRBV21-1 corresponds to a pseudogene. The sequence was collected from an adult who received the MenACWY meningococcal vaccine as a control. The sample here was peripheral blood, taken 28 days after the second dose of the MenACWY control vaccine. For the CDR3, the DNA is TGTGCCCTCCCCTTAGGTAGTGCCAGAACAGGGGGCTATGGCTACACCTTC. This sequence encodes CALPLGSARTGGYGYTF.